This T cell receptor (beta chain) was found in a study of long-term antiretroviral therapy in people with HIV. The CDR3 contains 16 residues. V was clipped by 5 bases and J by 9 bases; unmatched bases: 8. Germline CDR1 reads SGHVS; CDR2 reads FQNEAQ. Researchers report immunoSEQ v3.0 was run at survey level. Clones were sequenced by immunoSEQ multiplex PCR, and TCRdb holds only the in-frame ones, with some missing. The table includes 25,000 to 30,000 clones, around 83% detected once. The TCR was taken from a young man with HIV. This chain uses TRBV7-8 with TRBJ2-1; 15 bases match TRBD2. The source was unsorted PBMCs, collected 0.4 years after starting antiretroviral therapy. The CDR3 DNA is TGTGCCAGCAGCATCGGACTAGCGGGAGGGCCGGGTGAGCAGTTCTTC. Translated, it gives CASSIGLAGGPGEQFF.